This T cell receptor (beta chain) came from a study of cytotoxic CD8 clonotypes in ibrutinib-treated CLL. TCRdb's table, derived via immunoSEQ multiplex PCR, lists solely in-frame clones and lacks some. The sample yields tens of thousands of clones, about two thirds seen once. This CDR3 has 15 residues. Trimming took 3 bases from V and 0 from J, leaving 9 bases between them. Germline CDR1 reads MDHEN; CDR2 reads SYDVKM. V is TRBV28 and J is TRBJ1-5, with D hard to call. Specimen: PBMCs, collected at disease progression, from a patient treated with ibrutinib. The clonotype comes from a human donor with chronic lymphocytic leukemia. DNA of the CDR3: TGTGCCAGCAGTTTCCGGTACACTAGCAATCAGCCCCAGCATTTT. It is translated as CASSFRYTSNQPQHF. Variable domain in full (rest from reference TRBV28 and TRBJ1-5): DVKVTQSSRYLVKRTGEKVFLECVQDMDHENMFWYRQDPGLGLRLIYFSYDVKMKEKGDIPEGYSVSREKKERFSLILESASTNQTSMYLCASSFRYTSNQPQHFGDGTRLSIL.